This T cell receptor beta chain was captured in a study of blood T cell repertoires in COVID-19. Overall study: The origin of the acute and convalescent COVID-19 samples was the United States, Italy and Spain. The analysed material was cDNA or gDNA that came from T cells, B-cell-depleted T cells, or PBMCs.

In the source study's methods: From reference gene primer amplification, estimates of nucleated cell counts were derived. Libraries were prepared by immunoSEQ multiplex PCR; TCRdb keeps only in-frame clonotypes and omits some of them. The V and J calls and the clone size are those of that table, but D and trimming were determined from the DNA. Of 240,000 or so clones in the sample, about four fifths were seen once. Germline CDR1 reads SNHLY; CDR2 reads FYNNEI. V was clipped by 6 bases and J by 7 bases; unmatched bases: 15. The CDR3 covers 15 residues. The rearrangement joins TRBV2 to TRBJ2-7; TRBD2 matches 7 bases. Sequenced sample: peripheral blood. The sequence was collected from a man younger than 45 who had recovered from COVID-19. CDR3 sequence: CASRIMTTQAGEQYF. The CDR3 nucleotides read TGTGCCAGCAGGATCATGACAACACAAGCGGGGGAGCAGTACTTC.